This TCR beta chain originates from a study of blood T cells in healthy people across ages. Study background: About one barcoded beta molecule was captured per two T cells (by template switching).

Regarding this clonotype: Its matching antigen is unknown.

V gave up 0 bases and J gave up 4 bases, with 13 bases separating them. This CDR3 region has 16 residues. CDR1 and CDR2 from the germline V gene are MNHEY and SVGAGI. Study results and limitations: With age, beta diversity per million T cells declined roughly linearly, significantly by 40 to 50.

The second PCR ran about 6 to 12 cycles with a sample-barcoded 5' primer and J-beta primers. All cDNA molecules were each tagged by a template-switch adaptor with 12 random nucleotides. TCRdb itself ran the 5' RACE reads through MiXCR, one entry per CDR3 protein. The data hold hundreds of thousands of distinct CDR3 sequences, with approximately 59% observed a single time. Samples had at least 6.5 million PBMCs isolated from them. This TCR was recovered from a man aged 30 to 45 in good health. Sequencing was carried out using blood. V and J are TRBV6-5 and TRBJ2-1; a possible D gene is TRBD1 (6 bases). The CDR3 here is CASSYSRGYKYNEQFF. The CDR3 DNA reads TGTGCCAGCAGTTACTCGAGGGGGTACAAATACAATGAGCAGTTCTTC.